The sequence of this T cell receptor beta chain was determined in a study of blood T cell repertoires in COVID-19. The overall study: COVID-19 samples, acute and convalescent, were from the United States, Italy and Spain.

With 6 bases clipped from V and 5 bases from J, the junction kept 7 bases outside the gene matches. The length of the CDR3 is 14 residues. Per germline, CDR1 SNHLY and CDR2 FYNNEI. The protocol was immunoSEQ multiplex PCR, while the TCRdb copy is restricted to in-frame clones and leaves out a portion. Among about 64,000 clones listed, about 88% were seen once. This clonotype was sampled from a man in his 70s with acute or convalescent COVID-19. The chain couples TRBV2 to TRBJ1-2; the match to TRBD1 covers 9 bases. Sequenced sample: peripheral blood. CDR3 bases: TGTGCCAGCAGCGGGACAGGGCTGGTGTATGGCTACACCTTC. This translates into CASSGTGLVYGYTF.